A single sample gave rise to the 28 T cell receptor beta chains below, sequenced in a study of shared clonotypes between healthy human individuals. Assay used: immunoSEQ multiplex PCR; TCRdb lists only in-frame clones, some missing. The sample contains about a million clones, about 80% of which appear only once. Sequenced input: memory CD4+ T cells from PBMCs. Subset of the sample: CD45RA-negative fraction. These receptors all stem from a man between 18 and 35 years old in good health. Some clones in this sample may be carry-over from other donors' samples.

The CDR3 loop reads CASSPRTSRGEQYF. CDR3 bases: TGTGCCAGTAGTCCCCGGACATCCCGGGGCGAGCAGTACTTC. The gene calls are TRBV19 and TRBJ2-7, with D perhaps being TRBD1 or TRBD2 (5 bases each). Trimming took off 5 bases at V and 6 bases at J, with 17 bases between the two ends. The CDR3 is 14 amino acids. Germline assignment: CDR1 LNHDA and CDR2 SQIVND (reference sequence).

J is TRBJ2-7 and V is TRBV5-1; D uncertain. This CDR3 has 14 amino acids. Trimming left V 2 bases short and J 1 base short, with 10 bases between. Germline V lookup: CDR1 SGHRS, CDR2 YFSETQ. This CDR3 is CASSFVEASYEQYF. CDR3 DNA sequence: TGCGCCAGCAGCTTTGTAGAGGCTTCCTACGAGCAGTACTTC.

The V and J genes are TRBV5-1 and TRBJ2-7; 8 nucleotides agree with TRBD2. With 4 bases clipped from V and 3 bases from J, the junction kept 6 bases outside the gene matches. This CDR3 region has 14 residues. Germline V CDR1 and CDR2: SGHRS, YFSETQ. DNA of the CDR3: TGCGCCAGCAGCCCGGGGACTAGTAACTACGAGCAGTACTTC. Encoded protein: CASSPGTSNYEQYF.

V is TRBV30 and J is TRBJ1-2; TRBD1 matches at 8 bases. Germline V gives CDR1 GTSNPN, CDR2 SVGIG (reference sequence). With V trimmed by 2 bases and J by 8 bases, 16 bases remained unmatched. The CDR3 has 16 residues. DNA for the CDR3: TGTGCCTGGAGTAAACCCTGGACAGGGTTAAGGTTCGGCTACACCTTC. Amino acid sequence: CAWSKPWTGLRFGYTF.

This sequence joins TRBV7-9 and TRBJ2-2; a possible D gene is TRBD1 (6 bases). Germline CDR1 reads SEHNR; CDR2 reads FQNEAQ (reference sequence). The CDR3 contains 15 residues. V shed 0 bases and J shed 3 bases, with 8 bases lying between them. The CDR3 nucleotides are TGTGCCAGCAGCTTAGCGACAGGATACACCGGGGAGCTGTTTTTT. This codes for CASSLATGYTGELFF. Filled out from reference TRBV7-9 and TRBJ2-2, the complete variable domain reads DTGVSQNPRHKITKRGQNVTFRCDPISEHNRLYWYRQTLGQGPEFLTYFQNEAQLEKSRLLSDRFSAERPKGSFSTLEIQRTEQGDSAMYLCASSLATGYTGELFFGEGSRLTVL.

The chain uses TRBV18 and TRBJ2-7; a weak D match, TRBD2 (6 bases). The V end was cut by 4 bases, the J end by 3 bases, with 7 bases between. CDR3 length: 12 amino acids. Germline V gene sequence: CDR1 KGHSH, CDR2 LQKENI. CDR3 in amino acids: CASSLADYEQYF. The DNA of the CDR3 is TGTGCCAGCTCACTAGCGGACTACGAGCAGTACTTC.

The gene calls are TRBV6-4 and TRBJ2-1; the match to TRBD2 covers 9 bases. The CDR3 is 16 amino acids. Trimming took 6 bases from V and 6 from J; bases not matched to a gene: 12. CDR1 is MRHNA, CDR2 SNTAGT, per germline. CDR3 in DNA: TGTGCCAGCAGGCGGGGGTCTGGACTAGCGTTCAATGAGCAGTTCTTC. This gives the protein CASRRGSGLAFNEQFF.

The V call is TRBV15, the J call TRBJ2-7, with 10 positions matching TRBD1. V lost 3 bases, J lost 6 bases, and 8 bases stayed unmatched. Germline loops: CDR1 LNHNV, CDR2 YYDKDF (reference sequence). The CDR3 sequence is 15 residues long. CDR3 DNA sequence: TGTGCCACCAGCAGTGACAGGGGGCGCTCCCTCGAGCAGTACTTC. It codes for CATSSDRGRSLEQYF. The entire variable domain, with the rest obtained from reference TRBV15 and TRBJ2-7, is as follows: DAMVIQNPRYQVTQFGKPVTLSCSQTLNHNVMYWYQQKSSQAPKLLFHYYDKDFNNEADTPDNFQSRRPNTSFCFLDIRSPGLGDTAMYLCATSSDRGRSLEQYFGPGTRLTVT.

Details on this clone: One junction end does not reproduce the germline sequence, and a read error may be involved. The genes are TRBV5-4 and TRBJ2-2; the match to TRBD2 covers 10 bases. Germline CDR1 SGHNT, CDR2 YYREEE (reference sequence). CDR3 size: 16 residues. The CDR3 region is CASSNLAGGGTRELFF. The CDR3 region has the DNA TGTGCCAGCAGCAACTTAGCGGGAGGTGGCACCAGGGAGCTGTTTTTT.

This chain joins TRBV5-1 and TRBJ2-1; TRBD2 matches at 8 bases. The CDR3 is made up of 14 amino acids. The V gene end was trimmed by 3 bases and the J gene end by 4 bases; junction bases not matched to a gene: 3. The V gene's germline CDR1 is SGHRS and CDR2 YFSETQ. In nucleotides, the CDR3 is TGCGCCAGCAGCTCGGGACTAGGTTACAATGAGCAGTTCTTC. Translated: CASSSGLGYNEQFF.

This clone has more than one count but fewer than ten. V and J are TRBV27 and TRBJ1-3; a weak D match, TRBD1 (5 bases). V was trimmed by 7 bases and J by 0 bases, leaving 13 bases between them. Germline CDR1 MNHEY, CDR2 SMNVEV (reference sequence). The CDR3 sequence is 15 residues long. Here the CDR3 reads CASTRTPSSGNTIYF. As DNA, the CDR3 is TGTGCCAGCACCCGGACACCGAGCTCTGGAAACACCATATATTTT.

V usage is TRBV6-5 and J usage is TRBJ1-1; D remains unclear. The germline V gene encodes CDR1 MNHEY and CDR2 SVGAGI. This CDR3 has 13 residues. V lost 6 bases, J lost 3 bases, and 11 bases lay in between. The DNA for the CDR3 is TGTGCCAGCAGACAAAGAGGGTACACTGAAGCTTTCTTT. This gives the protein CASRQRGYTEAFF.

Only a few counts were recorded for this clone. The V and J genes are TRBV7-2 and TRBJ2-7, with 8 bases fitting TRBD1. The trim removed 7 bases at V and 2 bases at J, leaving 13 bases unmatched. The V gene's germline CDR1 is SGHTA and CDR2 FQGNSA. The CDR3 consists of 16 residues. The CDR3 is CASTGAPGQETYEQYF. CDR3 nucleotide sequence: TGTGCCAGCACCGGAGCCCCGGGACAGGAGACCTACGAGCAGTACTTC.

With respect to this clone: Other DNA sequences in this sample translate to the same CDR3. The chain recombines TRBV29-1 with TRBJ2-5; D uncertain. Deletions cut 4 bases from V and 4 bases from J, with 10 bases between. The CDR3 consists of 12 residues. Germline V gene data show CDR1 as SQVTM and CDR2 as ANQGSEA. CDR3 amino acids: CSVGSGPETQYF. CDR3 sequence (DNA): TGCAGCGTTGGTAGTGGTCCAGAGACCCAGTACTTC.

This clone was detected many times. The chain joins TRBV7-8 to TRBJ2-5; no clear D. Germline lookup yields CDR1 SGHVS and CDR2 FQNEAQ. V was trimmed by 8 bases and J by 0 bases, leaving 7 bases between them. The CDR3 is 12 residues long. The CDR3: CASSPNQETQYF. In nucleotides, the CDR3 is TGTGCCAGCTCCCCCAACCAAGAGACCCAGTACTTC. The full variable domain, with the rest looked up from reference TRBV7-8 and TRBJ2-5, is GAGVSQSPRYKVAKRGQDVALRCDPISGHVSLFWYQQALGQGPEFLTYFQNEAQLDKSGLPSDRFFAERPEGSVSTLKIQRTQQEDSAVYLCASSPNQETQYFGPGTRLLVL.

The chain joins TRBV30 to TRBJ2-3; 9 bases agree with TRBD1. Germline trimming cut 1 base from V and 4 bases from J; bases unmatched to any gene: 6. This CDR3 has 15 residues. Germline CDR1 reads GTSNPN; CDR2 reads SVGIG (reference sequence). The CDR3 DNA reads as TGTGCCTGGAGTGGGGGACAGGGAAAGGCAGATACGCAGTATTTT. This sequence encodes CAWSGGQGKADTQYF. Looking up the rest from reference TRBV30 and TRBJ2-3 gives the full variable domain: SQTIHQWPATLVQPVGSPLSLECTVEGTSNPNLYWYRQAAGRGLQLLFYSVGIGQISSEVPQNLSASRPQDRQFILSSKKLLLSDSGFYLCAWSGGQGKADTQYFGPGTRLTVL.

The chain has TRBV2 and TRBJ1-2; D not resolved. The CDR3 is made up of 15 amino acids. Germline V gives CDR1 SNHLY, CDR2 FYNNEI. V lost 3 bases, J lost 0 bases, and 11 bases lay in between. The CDR3 nucleotides read TGTGCCAGCAGTGAGAGTCAGCAAGCTAACTATGGCTACACCTTC. Amino acids: CASSESQQANYGYTF.

This clone has just a few counts. The same CDR3 is also encoded by other DNA sequences in this sample. V usage is TRBV7-9 and J usage is TRBJ2-1; D remains ambiguous. V was pared by 4 bases and J by 6 bases, with 10 bases between. Looked up from germline, CDR1 is SEHNR and CDR2 is FQNEAQ (reference sequence). CDR3 length: 13 residues. Written as DNA, the CDR3 is TGTGCCAGCAGCTCGGGCCCATCCAATGAGCAGTTCTTC. Protein product: CASSSGPSNEQFF.

This sequence joins TRBV7-2 and TRBJ2-3; D is tentatively TRBD1 or TRBD2 (5 bases each). From germline, CDR1 is SGHTA and CDR2 FQGNSA. V shed 3 bases and J shed 4 bases, with 8 bases lying between them. This CDR3 is 13 amino acids long. The CDR3: CASSFLGADTQYF. The CDR3 bases are TGTGCCAGCAGCTTTTTGGGGGCAGATACGCAGTATTTT.

V usage is TRBV6-6 and J usage is TRBJ1-5; D call uncertain. The CDR3 extends over 14 amino acids. CDR1 is MNHNY and CDR2 is SVGAGI in the germline V gene (reference sequence). V was shortened by 4 bases and J by 4 bases, with 11 bases between the two germline ends. The CDR3 protein is CASSSGPFNQPQHF. For the CDR3, the DNA is TGTGCCAGCAGTTCCGGACCCTTTAATCAGCCCCAGCATTTT.

This sequence joins TRBV9 and TRBJ1-1, with 8 bases that match TRBD1. CDR1 and CDR2 (germline): SGDLS, YYNGEE. The length of the CDR3 is 12 residues. V gave up 4 bases and J gave up 7 bases; unmatched junction bases: 3. The CDR3, as DNA: TGTGCCAGCAGCTTCGACAGGGGTGAAGCTTTCTTT. Amino acid sequence: CASSFDRGEAFF.

In nucleotides, the CDR3 is TGTGCCACCAGCAGAGATGTGGCGGCAGGAGGCTACACCTTC. Translating gives CATSRDVAAGGYTF. The rearrangement links TRBV15 to TRBJ1-2; D is uncertain. Germline CDR1 LNHNV, CDR2 YYDKDF (reference sequence). This CDR3 region has 14 residues. Trimming stripped 0 bases from V and 8 bases from J, with 13 bases between.

This clone was picked up one time. As DNA, the CDR3 is TGTGCCAGCAGGCCCATGAGGGGACTCTACGAGCAGTACTTC. Amino acids: CASRPMRGLYEQYF. The rearrangement links TRBV5-8 to TRBJ2-7; a weak D match, TRBD2 (6 bases). The CDR3 runs to 14 residues. The V end was cut by 5 bases, the J end by 3 bases, with 15 bases between. Germline V lookup: CDR1 SGHTS, CDR2 YDEGEE.

In this sample, this clone turned up a few times. The chain links TRBV28 to TRBJ1-2; D uncertain. The V end was cut by 4 bases, the J end by 3 bases, with 9 bases between. The CDR3 sequence is 13 residues long. CDR1 and CDR2 from the germline V gene are MDHEN and SYDVKM. The CDR3 spells CASSSADHYGYTF. The CDR3 DNA reads as TGTGCCAGCAGTTCCGCGGACCACTATGGCTACACCTTC.

The CDR3 loop is CASSSHPRAGGISYEQYF. In DNA, the CDR3 is TGTGCCAGCAGCTCTCACCCTCGAGCGGGAGGGATCTCCTACGAGCAGTACTTC. This chain uses TRBV5-4 with TRBJ2-7; TRBD2 matches at 10 bases. The CDR3 runs 18 residues. The J segment lost 0 bases and the V segment lost 3 bases, leaving 12 bases of the junction unmatched. The germline CDR1 and CDR2 sequences are SGHNT and YYREEE (reference sequence). Combining the CDR3 with reference TRBV5-4 and TRBJ2-7 gives the whole variable domain ETGVTQSPTHLIKTRGQQVTLRCSSQSGHNTVSWYQQALGQGPQFIFQYYREEENGRGNFPPRFSGLQFPNYSSELNVNALELDDSALYLCASSSHPRAGGISYEQYFGPGTRLTVT.

The J gene is TRBJ2-7, the V gene TRBV25-1; either TRBD1 or TRBD2 may fit D (6 bases each). The CDR3 extends over 16 amino acids. V was shortened by 5 bases and J by 2 bases, with 19 bases between the two germline ends. Germline V gene sequence: CDR1 MGHDK, CDR2 SYGVNS. The CDR3 DNA is TGTGCCAGCAGTCCTGCGGGGACACTACGAACCTACGAGCAGTACTTC. This sequence encodes CASSPAGTLRTYEQYF.

This chain connects TRBV6-4 to TRBJ2-1; the match to TRBD2 covers 9 bases. This CDR3 is built from 16 residues. Germline trimming cut 5 bases from V and 5 bases from J; bases unmatched to any gene: 10. Germline V lookup: CDR1 MRHNA, CDR2 SNTAGT. The CDR3, as DNA: TGTGCCAGCAGTATGACTAGCGGCAAAGGGGACAATGAGCAGTTCTTC. Translating gives CASSMTSGKGDNEQFF.

This chain uses TRBV29-1 with TRBJ2-3, with 13 bases matching TRBD2. The trim removed 4 bases at V and 11 bases at J, leaving 3 bases unmatched. The germline V gene encodes CDR1 SQVTM and CDR2 ANQGSEA. The CDR3 sequence is 12 residues long. The CDR3 nucleotides read TGCAGCGTTGGGACTAGCGGGAGTGGGCAGTATTTT. It translates to CSVGTSGSGQYF.